This T cell receptor beta chain comes out of a study of blood T cell repertoires in COVID-19. The CDR3 totals 14 residues. The ends were cut back, 5 bases at V and 1 base at J, with 9 bases in the middle. Germline CDR1 is MNHEY and CDR2 is SMNVEV (reference sequence). The assay was immunoSEQ multiplex PCR, and TCRdb's table has in-frame clones only and misses some. Among a few hundred thousand clones, almost 90% were seen once, and the ten largest hold approximately 14%. The receptor was derived from a woman between 50 and 59 years old with acute COVID-19. What was sequenced was PBMCs or T cells enriched from blood (not recorded which). The rearrangement uses TRBV27 and TRBJ1-5; perhaps TRBD1 as D (5 bases). The CDR3 here is CASSLGLSNQPQHF. The DNA of the CDR3 is TGTGCCAGCAGTCTGGGACTAAGCAATCAGCCCCAGCATTTT.